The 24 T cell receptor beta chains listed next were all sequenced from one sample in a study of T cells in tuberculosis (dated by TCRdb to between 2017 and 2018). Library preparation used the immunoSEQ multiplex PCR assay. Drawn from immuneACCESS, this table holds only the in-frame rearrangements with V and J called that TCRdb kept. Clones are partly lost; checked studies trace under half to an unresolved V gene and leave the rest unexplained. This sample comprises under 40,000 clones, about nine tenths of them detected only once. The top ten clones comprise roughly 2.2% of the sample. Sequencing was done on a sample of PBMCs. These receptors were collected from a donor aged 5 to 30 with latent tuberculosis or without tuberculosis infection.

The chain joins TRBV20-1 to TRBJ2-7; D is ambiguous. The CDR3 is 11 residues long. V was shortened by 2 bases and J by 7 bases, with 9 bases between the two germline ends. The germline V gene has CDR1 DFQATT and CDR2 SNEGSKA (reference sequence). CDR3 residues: CSARSPREQYF. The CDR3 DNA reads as TGCAGTGCTAGATCACCGAGGGAGCAGTACTTC.

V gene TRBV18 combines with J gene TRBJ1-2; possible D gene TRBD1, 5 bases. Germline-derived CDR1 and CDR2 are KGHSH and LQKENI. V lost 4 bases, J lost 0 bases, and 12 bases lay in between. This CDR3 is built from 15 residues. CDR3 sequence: CASSLRQTPNYGYTF. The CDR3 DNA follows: TGTGCCAGCTCACTAAGACAGACTCCTAACTATGGCTACACCTTC.

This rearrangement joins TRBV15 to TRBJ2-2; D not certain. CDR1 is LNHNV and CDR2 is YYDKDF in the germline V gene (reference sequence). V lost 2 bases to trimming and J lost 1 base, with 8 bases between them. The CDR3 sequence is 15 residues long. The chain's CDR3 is CATSRSQENTGELFF. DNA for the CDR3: TGTGCCACCAGCAGAAGCCAGGAGAACACCGGGGAGCTGTTTTTT.

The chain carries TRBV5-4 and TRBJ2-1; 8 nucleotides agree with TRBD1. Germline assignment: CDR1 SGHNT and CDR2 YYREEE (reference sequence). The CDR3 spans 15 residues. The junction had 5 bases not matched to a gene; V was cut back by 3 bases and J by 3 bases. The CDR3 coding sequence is TGTGCCAGCAGCTATAGAGGACAGGGCTACAATGAGCAGTTCTTC. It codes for CASSYRGQGYNEQFF.

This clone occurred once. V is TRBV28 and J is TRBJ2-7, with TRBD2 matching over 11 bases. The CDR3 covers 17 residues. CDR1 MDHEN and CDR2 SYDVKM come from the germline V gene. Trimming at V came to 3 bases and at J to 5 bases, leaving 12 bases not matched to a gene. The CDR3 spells CASSFPPLTSGEDEQYF. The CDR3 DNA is TGTGCCAGCAGTTTCCCTCCCCTGACTAGCGGGGAGGACGAGCAGTACTTC.

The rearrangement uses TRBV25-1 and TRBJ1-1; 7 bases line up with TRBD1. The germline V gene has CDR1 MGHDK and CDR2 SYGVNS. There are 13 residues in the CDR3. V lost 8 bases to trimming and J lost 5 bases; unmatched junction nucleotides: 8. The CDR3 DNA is TGTGCCAGCCTGGGGACAGTGAGTACTGAAGCTTTCTTT. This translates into CASLGTVSTEAFF.

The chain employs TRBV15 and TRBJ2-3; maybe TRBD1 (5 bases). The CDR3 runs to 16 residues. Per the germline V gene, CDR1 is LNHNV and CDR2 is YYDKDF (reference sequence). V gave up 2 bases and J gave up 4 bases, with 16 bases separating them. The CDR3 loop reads CATSRRTLKGADTQYF. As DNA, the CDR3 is TGTGCCACCAGCAGACGGACATTAAAAGGGGCAGATACGCAGTATTTT.

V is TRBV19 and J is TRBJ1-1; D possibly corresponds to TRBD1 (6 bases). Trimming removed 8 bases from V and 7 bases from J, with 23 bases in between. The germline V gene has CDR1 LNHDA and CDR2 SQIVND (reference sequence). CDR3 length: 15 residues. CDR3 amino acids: CASLQGVFGVGEAFF. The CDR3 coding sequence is TGTGCCAGTCTACAGGGAGTCTTTGGGGTTGGTGAAGCTTTCTTT. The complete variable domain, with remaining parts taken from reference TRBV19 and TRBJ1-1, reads DGGITQSPKYLFRKEGQNVTLSCEQNLNHDAMYWYRQDPGQGLRLIYYSQIVNDFQKGDIAEGYSVSREKKESFPLTVTSAQKNPTAFYLCASLQGVFGVGEAFFGQGTRLTVV.

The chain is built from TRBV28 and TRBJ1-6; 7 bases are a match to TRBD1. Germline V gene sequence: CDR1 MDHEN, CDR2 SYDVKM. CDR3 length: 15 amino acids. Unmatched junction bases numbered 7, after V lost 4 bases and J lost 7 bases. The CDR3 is CASSSETGFNSPLHF. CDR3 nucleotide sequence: TGTGCCAGCAGTTCGGAGACAGGGTTCAATTCACCCCTCCACTTT.

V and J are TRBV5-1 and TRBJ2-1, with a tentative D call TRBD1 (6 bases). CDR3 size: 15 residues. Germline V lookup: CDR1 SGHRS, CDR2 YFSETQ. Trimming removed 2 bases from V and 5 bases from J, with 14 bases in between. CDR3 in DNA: TGCGCCAGCAGCTTTGTAGGACAGATACACAATGAGCAGTTCTTC. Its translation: CASSFVGQIHNEQFF.

The CDR3 nucleotides are TGTGCCAGCAGCTTGTACTCCGGTCGATCGAGGGCTTTCTTT. It encodes CASSLYSGRSRAFF. The chain recombines TRBV11-2 with TRBJ1-1; no clear D. V gave up 3 bases and J gave up 11 bases, with 19 bases separating them. This CDR3 region has 14 residues. From germline, CDR1 is SGHAT and CDR2 FQNNGV.

The CDR3 protein is CASSQTLAEPSYEQYF. As DNA, the CDR3 is TGCGCCAGCAGCCAAACACTAGCGGAGCCTTCCTACGAGCAGTACTTC. The chain joins TRBV4-3 to TRBJ2-7; 8 nucleotides match TRBD2. The germline gives CDR1 LGHNA, CDR2 YSLEER. J gave up 1 base and V 2 bases, and 7 bases lay outside the gene matches. This CDR3 has 16 amino acids.

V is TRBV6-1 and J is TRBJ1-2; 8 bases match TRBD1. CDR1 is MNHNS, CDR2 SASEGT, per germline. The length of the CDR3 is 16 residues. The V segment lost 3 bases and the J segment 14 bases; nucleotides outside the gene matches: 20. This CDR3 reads CASSDDRGYPAFLCTF. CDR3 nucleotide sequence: TGTGCCAGCAGTGACGACAGGGGATACCCGGCCTTTCTATGTACCTTC.

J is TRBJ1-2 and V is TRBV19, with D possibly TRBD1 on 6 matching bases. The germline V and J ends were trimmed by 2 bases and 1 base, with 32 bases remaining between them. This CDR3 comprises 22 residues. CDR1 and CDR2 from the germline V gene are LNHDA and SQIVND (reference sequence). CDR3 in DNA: TGTGCCAGTAGTATATGTTTTTTCCTGCGGGGGGCCCCTTTAATTGTTAACTATGGCTACACCTTC. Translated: CASSICFFLRGAPLIVNYGYTF.

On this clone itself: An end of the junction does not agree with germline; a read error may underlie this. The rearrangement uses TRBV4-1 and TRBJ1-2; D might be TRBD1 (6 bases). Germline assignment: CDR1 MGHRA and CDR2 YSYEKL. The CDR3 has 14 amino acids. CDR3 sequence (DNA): TGCGCCAGCAGCCAAGTGGCGGGGGGGCGCAAAATAGGCTTC. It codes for CASSQVAGGRKIGF.

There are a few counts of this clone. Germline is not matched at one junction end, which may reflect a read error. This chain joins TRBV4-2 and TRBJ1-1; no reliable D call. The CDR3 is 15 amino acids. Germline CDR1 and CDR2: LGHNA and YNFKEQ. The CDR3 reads CASSQESGVKTEAFF. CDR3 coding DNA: TGTGCCAGCAGCCAAGAGTCCGGGGTGAAGACTGAAGCTTTCTTT.

The DNA for the CDR3 is TGTGCCAGCACCTTGACAGCAAACTTCTACGAGCAGTACTTC. Translated, it gives CASTLTANFYEQYF. The chain joins TRBV7-2 to TRBJ2-7, with D possibly TRBD1 on 5 matching bases. V was trimmed by 7 bases and J by 3 bases, leaving 16 bases between them. There are 14 residues in the CDR3. Looked up from germline, CDR1 is SGHTA and CDR2 is FQGNSA.

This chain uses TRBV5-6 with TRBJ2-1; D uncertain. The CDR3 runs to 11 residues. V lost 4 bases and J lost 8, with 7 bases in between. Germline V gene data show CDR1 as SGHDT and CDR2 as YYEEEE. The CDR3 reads CASSPSDEQFF. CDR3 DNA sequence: TGTGCCAGCAGCCCCTCGGATGAGCAGTTCTTC.

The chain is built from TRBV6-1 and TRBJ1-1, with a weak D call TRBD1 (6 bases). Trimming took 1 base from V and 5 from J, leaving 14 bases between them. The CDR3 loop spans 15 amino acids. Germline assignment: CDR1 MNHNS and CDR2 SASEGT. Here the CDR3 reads CASSEEVRGGTEAFF. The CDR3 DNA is TGTGCCAGCAGTGAAGAGGTTAGGGGGGGAACTGAAGCTTTCTTT.

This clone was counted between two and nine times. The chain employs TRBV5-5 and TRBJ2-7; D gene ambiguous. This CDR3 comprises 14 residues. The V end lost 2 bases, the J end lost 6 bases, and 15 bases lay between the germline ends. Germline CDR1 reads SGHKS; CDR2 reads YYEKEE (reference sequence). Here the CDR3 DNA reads TGTGCCAGCAGCTTTGAGTATGCCCCCGTCGAGCAGTACTTC. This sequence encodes CASSFEYAPVEQYF.

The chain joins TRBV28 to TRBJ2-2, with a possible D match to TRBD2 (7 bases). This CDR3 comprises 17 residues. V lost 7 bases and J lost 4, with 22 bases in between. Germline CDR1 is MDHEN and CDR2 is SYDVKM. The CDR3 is CASTPGVGRGRTGELFF. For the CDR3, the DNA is TGTGCCAGCACCCCCGGGGTCGGGCGGGGGCGCACCGGGGAGCTGTTTTTT.

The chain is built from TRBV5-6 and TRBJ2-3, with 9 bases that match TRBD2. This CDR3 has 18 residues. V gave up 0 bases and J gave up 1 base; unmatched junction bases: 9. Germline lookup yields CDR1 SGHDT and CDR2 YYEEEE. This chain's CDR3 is CASSLDSPLAGGTDTQYF. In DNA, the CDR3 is TGTGCCAGCAGCTTGGATTCTCCCTTAGCGGGGGGCACAGATACGCAGTATTTT.

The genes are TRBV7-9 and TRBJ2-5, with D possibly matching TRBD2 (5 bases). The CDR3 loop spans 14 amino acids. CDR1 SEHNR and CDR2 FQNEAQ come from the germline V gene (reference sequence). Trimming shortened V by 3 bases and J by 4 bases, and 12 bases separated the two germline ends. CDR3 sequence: CASSFPTKAETQYF. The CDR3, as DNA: TGTGCCAGCAGCTTCCCGACTAAGGCAGAGACCCAGTACTTC.

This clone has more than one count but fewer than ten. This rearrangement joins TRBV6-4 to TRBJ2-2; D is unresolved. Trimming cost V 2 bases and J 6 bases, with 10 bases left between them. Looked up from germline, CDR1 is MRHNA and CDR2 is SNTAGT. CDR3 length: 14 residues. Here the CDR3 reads CASSDGNRAGELFF. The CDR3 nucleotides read TGTGCCAGCAGTGACGGAAACAGAGCCGGGGAGCTGTTTTTT.